This TCR beta chain came from a study of CD8+CD57+ T cells in acquired aplastic anemia (dated by TCRdb to the late 2010s). Study-wide context: DNA extracted from sorted CD4+ and CD8+ cells had a mean of roughly 3.4 ug, with a range of roughly 0.18 to 27.4 ug. CD8+CD57+ expansion was defined as a frequency above the mean frequency observed in healthy subjects.

TCR beta VDJ combination and CDR3 sequence profiling used genomic DNA as the template. An Illumina HiSeq 2000 was the platform used for TCR repertoire sequencing. As for how the authors treated the data: TRBV/TRBJ rearrangement plots, CDR3 size and DJ length profiles, and Simpson's diversity index were used to evaluate the repertoires. Whichever DNA sequence was most abundant in the deep sequencing data was defined as the immunodominant clone. CDR3 amino acid sequences were screened for sharing across subjects and compared with published repertoires and the VDJdb database. TCRdb trimmed public reads at Q25 via fastp, called clones via MiXCR and kept in-frame beta chains. Entries that share a CDR3 protein sequence are merged under the most common genes and DNA. For this entry, the V and J calls and clone size follow TCRdb and not the study's own pipeline. This sample holds 150,000 to 180,000 distinct CDR3 sequences; over 50% were observed only once. Of the sample, over 9.5% is held by the ten largest clones.

Concerning this clonotype itself: No cognate antigen has been identified for it. No per-base quality is available; no much larger clone lies one base away.

The CDR3 runs 15 residues from the cysteine to the phenylalanine. The kept DNA is CDR3 alone, 45 bases in frame from the first base. Per the germline V gene, SGDLS is the CDR1 and YYNGEE is the CDR2. V and J are trimmed by 2 bases and 7 bases, and the gene matches miss 8 bases of the junction. Patients chosen for sequencing had shown expansion of CD8+CD57+ cells by flow cytometry. Every patient had severe acquired aplastic anemia, diagnosed using the International Study of Aplastic Anemia and Agranulocytosis and Camitta criteria. Patients had received no therapy at the time of blood sampling. TCR repertoires of sorted CD4+ and CD8+ blood T cells from severe aplastic anemia patients and healthy subjects were deep-sequenced in the study. Patients were enrolled under clinicaltrials.gov protocols 00001620, 01623167, 00001397, 00071045, 00081523 and 00961064 in the USA. Ficoll-Paque density gradient centrifugation was used to isolate peripheral blood mononuclear cells. Before DNA extraction, CD4+ and CD8+ T cells were sorted with FACS or magnetic beads.

Study-wide conclusions, independent of this receptor: CD8+ Simpson's diversity did not differ significantly between patients and healthy controls (P=0.060). Although 25 to 30 CD8+ CDR3 sequences were shared by patients and controls, these sequences appeared highly expressed in patients and within the immunodominant clones of patients.

Sample: sorted CD4+, CD8+, or CD8+CD57+ T cells (not recorded which) from PBMCs. The receptor comes from a human donor with aplastic anemia. The chain employs TRBV9 and TRBJ2-7, with TRBD2 matching 11 junction bases. CDR3 region: CASSVSGLAETEQYF. The nucleotide sequence is given as TGTGCCAGCAGCGTCTCGGGACTAGCGGAAACGGAGCAGTACTTC.